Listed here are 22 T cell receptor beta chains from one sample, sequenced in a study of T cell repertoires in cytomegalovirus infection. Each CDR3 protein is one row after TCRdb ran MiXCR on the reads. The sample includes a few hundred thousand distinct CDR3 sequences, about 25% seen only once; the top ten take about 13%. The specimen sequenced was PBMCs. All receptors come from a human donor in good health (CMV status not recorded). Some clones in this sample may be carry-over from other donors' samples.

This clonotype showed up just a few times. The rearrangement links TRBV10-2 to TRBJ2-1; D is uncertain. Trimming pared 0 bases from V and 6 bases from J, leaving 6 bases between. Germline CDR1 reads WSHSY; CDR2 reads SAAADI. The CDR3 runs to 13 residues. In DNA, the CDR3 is TGCGCCAGCAGTGAGTCGATCCTCAATGAGCAGTTCTTC. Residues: CASSESILNEQFF.

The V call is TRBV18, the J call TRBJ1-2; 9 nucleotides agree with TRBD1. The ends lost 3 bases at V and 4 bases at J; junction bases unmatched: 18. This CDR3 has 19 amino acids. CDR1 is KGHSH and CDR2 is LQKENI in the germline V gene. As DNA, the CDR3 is TGTGCCAGCTCACCGGGACAGGGAACTCACATTCCCGGAGGCTATGGCTACACCTTC. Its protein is CASSPGQGTHIPGGYGYTF. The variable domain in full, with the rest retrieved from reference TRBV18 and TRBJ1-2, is NAGVMQNPRHLVRRRGQEARLRCSPMKGHSHVYWYRQLPEEGLKFMVYLQKENIIDESGMPKERFSAEFPKEGPSILRIQQVVRGDSAAYFCASSPGQGTHIPGGYGYTFGSGTRLTVV.

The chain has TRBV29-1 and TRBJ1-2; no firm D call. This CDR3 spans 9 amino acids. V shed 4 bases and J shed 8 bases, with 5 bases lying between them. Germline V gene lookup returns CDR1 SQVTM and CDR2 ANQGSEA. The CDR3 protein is CSVVRGYTF. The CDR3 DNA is TGCAGCGTTGTTAGGGGCTACACCTTC.

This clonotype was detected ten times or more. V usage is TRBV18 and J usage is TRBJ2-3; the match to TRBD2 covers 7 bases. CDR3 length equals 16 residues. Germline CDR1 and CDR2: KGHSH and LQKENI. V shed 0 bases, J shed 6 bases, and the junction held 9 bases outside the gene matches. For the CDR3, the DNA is TGTGCCAGCTCACCACCAAGCGGGAAAGGACGGGATACGCAGTATTTT. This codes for CASSPPSGKGRDTQYF.

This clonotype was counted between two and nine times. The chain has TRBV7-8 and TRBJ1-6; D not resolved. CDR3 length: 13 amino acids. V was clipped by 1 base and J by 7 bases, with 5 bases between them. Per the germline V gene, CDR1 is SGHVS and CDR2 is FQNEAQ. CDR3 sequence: CASSLEMNSPLHF. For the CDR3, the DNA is TGTGCCAGCAGCTTAGAGATGAATTCACCCCTCCACTTT.

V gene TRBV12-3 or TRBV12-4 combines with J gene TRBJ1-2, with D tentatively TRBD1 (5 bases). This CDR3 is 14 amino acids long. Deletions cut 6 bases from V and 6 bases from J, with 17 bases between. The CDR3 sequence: CASSYGHFGNGYTF. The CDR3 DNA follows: TGTGCCAGCAGCTACGGACACTTCGGGAATGGCTACACCTTC.

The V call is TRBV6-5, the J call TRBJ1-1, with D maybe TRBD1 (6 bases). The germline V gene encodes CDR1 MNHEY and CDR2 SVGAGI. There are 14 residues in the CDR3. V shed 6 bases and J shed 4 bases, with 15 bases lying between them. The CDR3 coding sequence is TGTGCCAGCAGCATTACTAGGGGGGGCACTGAAGCTTTCTTT. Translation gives CASSITRGGTEAFF.

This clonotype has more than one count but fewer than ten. This CDR3 is CASSYLPGTGSFGNQPQHF. The CDR3 nucleotides are TGTGCCAGCAGTTACCTTCCTGGGACGGGGAGTTTCGGTAATCAGCCCCAGCATTTT. The rearrangement uses TRBV6-5 and TRBJ1-5; D might be TRBD1 (5 bases). V shed 2 bases and J shed 4 bases, with 24 bases lying between them. The CDR3 consists of 19 residues. Germline values: CDR1 MNHEY, CDR2 SVGAGI.

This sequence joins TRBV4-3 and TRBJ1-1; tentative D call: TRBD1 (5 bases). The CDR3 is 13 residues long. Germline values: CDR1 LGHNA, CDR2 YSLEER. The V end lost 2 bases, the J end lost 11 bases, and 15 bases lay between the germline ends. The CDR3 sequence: CASSQKGQGRAFF. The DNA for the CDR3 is TGCGCCAGCAGCCAAAAGGGGCAGGGTCGGGCTTTCTTT.

The CDR3 loop reads CASSLSRLGHEQFF. CDR3 coding DNA: TGTGCCAGCAGCTTATCACGGCTTGGCCATGAGCAGTTCTTC. This chain links TRBV7-8 with TRBJ2-1, with D unclear. The V gene lost 2 bases and the J gene lost 8 bases, with 13 bases spanning the gap. This CDR3 contains 14 residues. CDR1 is SGHVS, CDR2 FQNEAQ, per germline.

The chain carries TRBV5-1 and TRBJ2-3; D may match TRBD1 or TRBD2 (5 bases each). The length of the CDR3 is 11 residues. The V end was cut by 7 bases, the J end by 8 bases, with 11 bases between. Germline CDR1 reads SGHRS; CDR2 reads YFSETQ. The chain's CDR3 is CASSGRGTQYF. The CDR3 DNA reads TGCGCCAGCTCGGGACGGGGTACGCAGTATTTT.

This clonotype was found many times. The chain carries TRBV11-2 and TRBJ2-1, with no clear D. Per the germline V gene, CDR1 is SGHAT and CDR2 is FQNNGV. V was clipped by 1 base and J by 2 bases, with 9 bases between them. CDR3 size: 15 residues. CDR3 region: CASSLATYTYNEQFF. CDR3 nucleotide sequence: TGTGCCAGCAGCTTAGCGACTTACACCTACAATGAGCAGTTCTTC.

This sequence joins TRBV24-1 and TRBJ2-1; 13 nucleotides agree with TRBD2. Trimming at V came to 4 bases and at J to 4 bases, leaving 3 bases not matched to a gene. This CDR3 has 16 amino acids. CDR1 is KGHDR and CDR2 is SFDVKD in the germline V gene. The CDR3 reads CATSDPLAGGYNEQFF. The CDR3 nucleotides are TGTGCCACCAGTGACCCACTAGCGGGAGGGTACAATGAGCAGTTCTTC.

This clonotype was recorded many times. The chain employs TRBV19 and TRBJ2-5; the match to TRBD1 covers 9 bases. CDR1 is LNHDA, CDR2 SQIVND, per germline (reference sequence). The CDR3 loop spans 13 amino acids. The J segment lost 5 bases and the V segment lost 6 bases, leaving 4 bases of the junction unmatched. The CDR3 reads CASRGQGRETQYF. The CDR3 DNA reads TGTGCCAGTAGAGGACAGGGGAGGGAGACCCAGTACTTC.

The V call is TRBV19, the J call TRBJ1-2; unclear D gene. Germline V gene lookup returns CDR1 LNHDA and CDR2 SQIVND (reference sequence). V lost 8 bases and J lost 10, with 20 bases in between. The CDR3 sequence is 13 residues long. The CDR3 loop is CASRTDPLRDYTF. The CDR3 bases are TGTGCCAGTCGGACGGATCCTTTACGCGACTACACCTTC.

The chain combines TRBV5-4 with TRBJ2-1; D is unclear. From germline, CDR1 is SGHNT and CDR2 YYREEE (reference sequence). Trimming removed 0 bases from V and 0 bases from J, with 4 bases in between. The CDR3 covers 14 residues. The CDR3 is CASSLALSYNEQFF. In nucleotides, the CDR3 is TGTGCCAGCAGCTTGGCCCTCTCCTACAATGAGCAGTTCTTC. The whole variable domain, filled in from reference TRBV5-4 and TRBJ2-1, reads ETGVTQSPTHLIKTRGQQVTLRCSSQSGHNTVSWYQQALGQGPQFIFQYYREEENGRGNFPPRFSGLQFPNYSSELNVNALELDDSALYLCASSLALSYNEQFFGPGTRLTVL.

CDR3 residues: CASSIGRGNIQYF. Here the CDR3 DNA reads TGTGCCAGTAGTATTGGCAGGGGAAACATTCAGTACTTC. The chain uses TRBV19 and TRBJ2-4; maybe TRBD1 (6 bases). The CDR3 length is 13 residues. The germline V gene has CDR1 LNHDA and CDR2 SQIVND (reference sequence). V was shortened by 3 bases and J by 6 bases, with 9 bases between the two germline ends.

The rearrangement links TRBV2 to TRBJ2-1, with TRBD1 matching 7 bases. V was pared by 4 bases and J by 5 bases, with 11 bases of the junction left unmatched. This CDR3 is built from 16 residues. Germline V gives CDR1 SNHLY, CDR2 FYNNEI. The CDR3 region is CASSGRQGNWDNEQFF. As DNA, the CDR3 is TGTGCCAGCAGTGGTCGACAGGGTAATTGGGACAATGAGCAGTTCTTC.

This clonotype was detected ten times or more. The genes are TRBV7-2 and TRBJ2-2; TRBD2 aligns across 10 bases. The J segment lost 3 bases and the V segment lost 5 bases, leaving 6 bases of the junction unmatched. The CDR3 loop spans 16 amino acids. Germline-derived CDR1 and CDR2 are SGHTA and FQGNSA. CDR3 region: CASSPHSGRDTGELFF. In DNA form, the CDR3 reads TGTGCCAGCAGCCCCCACAGCGGGAGGGACACCGGGGAGCTGTTTTTT.

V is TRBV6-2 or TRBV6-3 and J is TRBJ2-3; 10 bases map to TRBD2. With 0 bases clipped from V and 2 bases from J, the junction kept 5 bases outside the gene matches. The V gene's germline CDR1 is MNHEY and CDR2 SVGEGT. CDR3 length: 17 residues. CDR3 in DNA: TGTGCCAGCAGTTACTCCCTCAGCGGGAGGGTCACAGATACGCAGTATTTT. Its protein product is CASSYSLSGRVTDTQYF.

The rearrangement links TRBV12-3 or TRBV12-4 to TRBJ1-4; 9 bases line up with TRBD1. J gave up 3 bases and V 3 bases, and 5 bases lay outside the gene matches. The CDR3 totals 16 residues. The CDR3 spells CASSLGQGVANEKLFF. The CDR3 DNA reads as TGTGCCAGCAGTTTGGGACAGGGAGTGGCTAATGAAAAACTGTTTTTT.

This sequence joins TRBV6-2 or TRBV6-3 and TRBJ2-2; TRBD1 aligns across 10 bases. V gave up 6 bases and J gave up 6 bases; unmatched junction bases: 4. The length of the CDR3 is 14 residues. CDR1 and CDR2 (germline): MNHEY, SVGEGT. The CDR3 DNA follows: TGTGCCAGCAGGCGACAGGGGGCGGCCGGGGAGCTGTTTTTT. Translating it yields CASRRQGAAGELFF.